A single sample gave rise to the 20 T cell receptor beta chains below, sequenced in a study of identical twins. TCRdb re-derived calls from the 5' RACE reads in MiXCR, one entry per CDR3 protein. Counted here are under 800,000 distinct CDR3 sequences, about 20% occurring once; the ten biggest clones make up approximately 4.3%. These same records also appear under a second study, on T cells expressing NK-cell markers.

Sequenced input: PBMCs. The source is a woman aged 18-29 years in good health.

V is TRBV12-3 or TRBV12-4 and J is TRBJ2-3; 11 bases are a match to TRBD2. Trimming at V came to 4 bases and at J to 3 bases, leaving 3 bases not matched to a gene. The CDR3 is 15 residues long. The CDR3 region has the DNA TGTGCCAGCAGTTGGGGACTAGCGGAGACAGATACGCAGTATTTT. It is translated as CASSWGLAETDTQYF.

This clonotype was detected a few times. The rearrangement joins TRBV7-9 to TRBJ1-1; D is unresolved. The CDR3 runs to 14 residues. Germline V lookup: CDR1 SEHNR, CDR2 FQNEAQ (reference sequence). V lost 7 bases and J lost 1, with 13 bases in between. CDR3 loop: CASTNGRANTEAFF. In DNA, the CDR3 is TGTGCCAGCACCAACGGGCGGGCGAACACTGAAGCTTTCTTT.

The chain links TRBV6-2 or TRBV6-3 to TRBJ2-1; 7 bases map to TRBD1. Germline CDR1 MNHEY, CDR2 SVGEGT. CDR3 length equals 15 residues. After removal of 6 bases from V and 9 bases from J, the junction contained 14 bases not matched to a gene. The CDR3 nucleotides read TGTGCCAGCAGCTTACAGGGACAGTCCAGGAGTGAGCAGTTCTTC. This sequence encodes CASSLQGQSRSEQFF.

The chain employs TRBV7-6 and TRBJ2-3; D gene unclear. CDR1 is SGHVS, CDR2 FNYEAQ, per germline. V dropped 4 bases and J dropped 6 bases, with 11 bases sitting between them. The CDR3 length is 13 residues. The CDR3 is CASSSPLADTQYF. CDR3 in DNA: TGTGCCAGCAGCTCCCCCCTGGCCGATACGCAGTATTTT.

The V gene is TRBV7-9, the J gene TRBJ2-1; TRBD2 agrees at 7 bases. The length of the CDR3 is 14 residues. The trim removed 7 bases at V and 6 bases at J, leaving 9 bases unmatched. Germline CDR1 reads SEHNR; CDR2 reads FQNEAQ (reference sequence). This CDR3 reads CASTGGVLSNEQFF. In DNA form, the CDR3 reads TGTGCCAGCACGGGGGGAGTACTAAGCAATGAGCAGTTCTTC.

This clonotype occurred many times. This chain links TRBV12-3 or TRBV12-4 with TRBJ1-1; unclear D gene. The CDR3 is 12 residues long. The germline V and J ends were trimmed by 6 bases and 4 bases, with 9 bases remaining between them. CDR3 bases: TGTGCCAGCAGCACTCTCCGCACTGAAGCTTTCTTT. This encodes CASSTLRTEAFF.

The rearrangement links TRBV6-1 to TRBJ2-3; 8 bases are shared with TRBD2. With 8 bases clipped from V and 4 bases from J, the junction kept 8 bases outside the gene matches. Germline V gene data show CDR1 as MNHNS and CDR2 as SASEGT. CDR3 length: 14 residues. The CDR3 region has the DNA TGTGCCAGCGCCGGGACTAGGGGCGCAGATACGCAGTATTTT. Encoded protein: CASAGTRGADTQYF.

This clonotype came up once. V gene TRBV5-5 combines with J gene TRBJ1-2; D is perhaps TRBD1 (5 bases). The V end lost 4 bases, the J end lost 7 bases, and 14 bases lay between the germline ends. The CDR3 runs 13 residues. Per the germline V gene, CDR1 is SGHKS and CDR2 is YYEKEE (reference sequence). CDR3 residues: CASSLRTPGGYTF. Written as DNA, the CDR3 is TGTGCCAGCAGCCTACGGACACCCGGTGGCTACACCTTC.

This clonotype was counted a few times. Written as DNA, the CDR3 is TGTGCCAGCAGTTCCGGGACAAGCAAAGCTTTCTTT. Translated: CASSSGTSKAFF. The chain has TRBV12-3 or TRBV12-4 and TRBJ1-1, with D perhaps matching TRBD1 (6 bases). Trimming left V 4 bases short and J 9 bases short, with 12 bases between. The length of the CDR3 is 12 residues.

The chain carries TRBV20-1 and TRBJ1-1, with TRBD1 identical over 9 bases. The V and J ends lost 0 bases and 7 bases, in that order; junction bases with no gene match: 3. This CDR3 has 13 residues. Per the germline V gene, CDR1 is DFQATT and CDR2 is SNEGSKA (reference sequence). CDR3 sequence: CSARDYRGLEAFF. DNA for the CDR3: TGCAGTGCTAGAGACTACAGGGGGCTTGAAGCTTTCTTT.

This clonotype was seen at least ten times. This chain uses TRBV2 with TRBJ2-3, with TRBD2 identical over 8 bases. The junction had 4 bases not matched to a gene; V was cut back by 6 bases and J by 5 bases. Germline CDR1 SNHLY, CDR2 FYNNEI. This CDR3 contains 13 residues. The CDR3 coding sequence is TGTGCCAGCAGAAGACTAGCGTTAGATACGCAGTATTTT. Residues: CASRRLALDTQYF.

V is TRBV5-1 and J is TRBJ2-6; D might be TRBD1 (5 bases). This CDR3 is 17 amino acids long. V lost 0 bases and J 0 bases, leaving 10 bases between the germline ends. Germline lookup yields CDR1 SGHRS and CDR2 YFSETQ. The CDR3 region is CASSLGQTSSGANVLTF. DNA for the CDR3: TGCGCCAGCAGCTTGGGACAGACGAGCTCTGGGGCCAACGTCCTGACTTTC.

Comment on this clonotype: The junction departs from germline at one end; a sequencing error may be responsible. The chain uses TRBV4-2 and TRBJ1-4; D might be TRBD1 (5 bases). CDR1 and CDR2 from the germline V gene are LGHNA and YNFKEQ. The CDR3 has 12 amino acids. The CDR3: CASSPFRPAGHF. CDR3 in DNA: TGTGCCAGCAGCCCATTTCGCCCCGCAGGACATTTT.

The genes are TRBV28 and TRBJ2-7; D might be TRBD1 or TRBD2, each matching 6 bases. This CDR3 is built from 12 residues. The V and J ends lost 5 bases and 6 bases respectively, with 11 bases between them. Germline values: CDR1 MDHEN, CDR2 SYDVKM. The chain's CDR3 is CASSMGGGEQYF. In nucleotides, the CDR3 is TGTGCCAGCAGTATGGGGGGCGGCGAGCAGTACTTC.

J is TRBJ1-1 and V is TRBV5-1; D gene uncertain. V lost 4 bases, J lost 3 bases, and 7 bases lay in between. CDR1 and CDR2 from the germline V gene are SGHRS and YFSETQ. This CDR3 contains 12 residues. Here the CDR3 reads CASSHGDTEAFF. The DNA for the CDR3 is TGCGCCAGCAGCCACGGGGACACTGAAGCTTTCTTT.

This clonotype was observed a few times. Here the CDR3 DNA reads TGCAGTGCTCCCCGAGGGGGTAGGGAAGAGACCCAGTACTTC. This translates into CSAPRGGREETQYF. This sequence joins TRBV20-1 and TRBJ2-5; a weak D match, TRBD1 (6 bases). Per germline, CDR1 DFQATT and CDR2 SNEGSKA (reference sequence). The ends were cut back, 5 bases at V and 3 bases at J, with 16 bases in the middle. There are 14 residues in the CDR3.

This clonotype was seen more than once but under ten times. The rearrangement joins TRBV5-5 to TRBJ2-3; unclear D gene. With 2 bases removed from V and 2 bases from J, the gap between germline ends came to 9 bases. The CDR3 spans 14 residues. The germline V gene encodes CDR1 SGHKS and CDR2 YYEKEE (reference sequence). CDR3 nucleotides: TGTGCCAGCAGCTTCCGTCAGAACACAGATACGCAGTATTTT. Protein product: CASSFRQNTDTQYF.

This clonotype showed up just a few times. This sequence joins TRBV7-2 and TRBJ2-5; D not resolved. Germline CDR1 is SGHTA and CDR2 is FQGNSA. V was pared by 3 bases and J by 6 bases, with 5 bases between. The CDR3 covers 11 residues. The CDR3 nucleotides are TGTGCCAGCAGCTTTACGAAGACCCAGTACTTC. It is translated as CASSFTKTQYF. The variable domain in full, with the rest retrieved from reference TRBV7-2 and TRBJ2-5, is GAGVSQSPSNKVTEKGKDVELRCDPISGHTALYWYRQSLGQGLEFLIYFQGNSAPDKSGLPSDRFSAERTGGSVSTLTIQRTQQEDSAVYLCASSFTKTQYFGPGTRLLVL.

The rearrangement links TRBV20-1 to TRBJ1-1; D ambiguous. With 3 bases removed from V and 0 bases from J, the gap between germline ends came to 17 bases. CDR3 length: 16 amino acids. Looked up from germline, CDR1 is DFQATT and CDR2 is SNEGSKA (reference sequence). The CDR3 DNA is TGCAGTGCTAGCTACTCACGGGCCACCTTGAACACTGAAGCTTTCTTT. Translated, it gives CSASYSRATLNTEAFF.

This clonotype has only a few counts. The V gene is TRBV20-1, the J gene TRBJ1-6; 7 bases align to TRBD1. V was pared by 5 bases and J by 1 base, with 8 bases of the junction left unmatched. Germline loops: CDR1 DFQATT, CDR2 SNEGSKA (reference sequence). The CDR3 has 16 amino acids. DNA for the CDR3: TGCAGTGCTGATACAGGGGTTAGGTCCTATAATTCACCCCTCCACTTT. Its translation: CSADTGVRSYNSPLHF.